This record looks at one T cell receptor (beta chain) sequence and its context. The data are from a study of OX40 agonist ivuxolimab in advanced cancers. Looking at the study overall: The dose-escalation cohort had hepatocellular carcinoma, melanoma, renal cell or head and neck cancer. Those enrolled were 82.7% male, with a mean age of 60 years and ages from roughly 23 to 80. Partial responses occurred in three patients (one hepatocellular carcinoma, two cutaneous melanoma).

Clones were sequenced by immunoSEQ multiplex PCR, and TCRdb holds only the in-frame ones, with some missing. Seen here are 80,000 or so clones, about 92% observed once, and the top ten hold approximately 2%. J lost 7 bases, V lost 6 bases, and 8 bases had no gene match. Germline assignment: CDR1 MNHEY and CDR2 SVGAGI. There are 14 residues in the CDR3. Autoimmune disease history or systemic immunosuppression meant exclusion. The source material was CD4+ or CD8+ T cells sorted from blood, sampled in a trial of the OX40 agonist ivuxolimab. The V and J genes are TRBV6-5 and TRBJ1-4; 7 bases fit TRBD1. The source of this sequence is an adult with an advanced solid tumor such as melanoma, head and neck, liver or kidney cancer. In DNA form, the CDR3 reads TGTGCCAGCAGCCCCGGGACAGTGGGTGAAAAACTGTTTTTT. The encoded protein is CASSPGTVGEKLFF.